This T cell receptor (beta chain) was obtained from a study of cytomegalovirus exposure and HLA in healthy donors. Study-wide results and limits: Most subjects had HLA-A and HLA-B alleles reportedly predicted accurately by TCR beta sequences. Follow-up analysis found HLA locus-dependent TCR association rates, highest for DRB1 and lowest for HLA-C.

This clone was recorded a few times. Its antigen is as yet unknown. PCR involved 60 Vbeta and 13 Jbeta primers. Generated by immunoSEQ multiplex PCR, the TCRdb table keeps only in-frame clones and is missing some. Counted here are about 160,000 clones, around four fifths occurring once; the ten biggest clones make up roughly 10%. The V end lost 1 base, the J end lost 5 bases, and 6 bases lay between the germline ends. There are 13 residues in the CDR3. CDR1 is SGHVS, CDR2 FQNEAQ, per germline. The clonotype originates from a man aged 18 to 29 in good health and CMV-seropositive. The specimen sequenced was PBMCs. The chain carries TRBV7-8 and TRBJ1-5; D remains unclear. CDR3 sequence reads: CASSLVSDQPQHF. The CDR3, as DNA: TGTGCCAGCAGCTTAGTGTCGGATCAGCCCCAGCATTTT.